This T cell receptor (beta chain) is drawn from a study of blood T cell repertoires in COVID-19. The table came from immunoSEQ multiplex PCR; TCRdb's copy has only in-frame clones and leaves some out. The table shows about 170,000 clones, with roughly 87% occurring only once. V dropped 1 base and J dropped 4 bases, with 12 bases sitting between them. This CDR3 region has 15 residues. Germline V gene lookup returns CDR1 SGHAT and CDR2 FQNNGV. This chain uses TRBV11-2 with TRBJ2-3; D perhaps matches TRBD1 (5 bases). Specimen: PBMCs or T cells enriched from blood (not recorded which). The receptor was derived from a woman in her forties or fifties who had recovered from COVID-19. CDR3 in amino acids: CASSLVFGASDTQYF. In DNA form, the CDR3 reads TGTGCCAGCAGCTTAGTTTTTGGGGCGTCAGATACGCAGTATTTT.